Sequencing of this TCR beta chain was carried out in a study of T cell responses to AZD1222 COVID-19 vaccine (dated by TCRdb to about 2021). For the wider study: AZD1222 recipients with second doses at about 4 weeks or about 12 weeks were pooled, because spike-specific TCR depth and breadth did not differ between schedules. A total of over 230 trial participants underwent TCR sequencing, of whom 200 to 220 had received two doses of AZD1222 and around 25 had received two doses of the MenACWY control vaccine. Trial participants were enrolled by age into 18-55, 56-69 and 70-plus year subgroups, with roughly 150, 30 and 60 TCR-sequenced participants respectively.

Notes on this clone: Its cognate antigen has yet to be identified. Base-call qualities are not available, and no considerably larger clone is one nucleotide away.

The CDR3 regions of human TCRbeta chains were subjected to immunosequencing. In the original analysis: Repertoire TCRs were matched against a reference library of SARS-CoV-2-specific TCRs generated with the MIRA antigen-specificity platform. Breadth meant the fraction of unique TCRs that were SARS-CoV-2-associated, whereas depth meant the fraction of total T cells that were SARS-CoV-2-associated. Each spike-specific TCR was assigned to its reactive spike region and to a CD4 or CD8 class using the MIRA data. Log10-transformed breadth and depth values were compared by one-way ANOVA with Sidak's multiple comparisons tests. Held by TCRdb, this immuneACCESS table contains in-frame sequences only and omits some clones. Under half of the omission traces to an unresolved V gene where checked; the cause of the rest is unknown. That table furnishes V, J and clone size, whereas the DNA furnished D and trimming. A total of some 140,000 clones appear in this sample, about 91% of them only once. The ten largest clones take up 2.5% to 3% of the sample.

What the research found in general, with its limitations: Only six or seven AZD1222 recipients were SARS-CoV-2 seropositive at baseline, limiting conclusions about previously exposed vaccinees. Vaccine-associated CD4 TCRs spanned the whole spike protein, with dominant responses in regions 160-218 and 743-854. A significant rise in spike-specific TCR breadth and depth was observed after two AZD1222 doses relative to day 0 and relative to MenACWY recipients. Because no day 14 peak-response samples were available, repertoires were characterized only after the peak T cell response. Epitopes outside the regions mutated in the B.1.351 and B.1.1.7 variants were reportedly recognized by nearly half of the unique spike-specific TCRs. In the small 56-69-year group, the increase in depth fell short of significance, most likely because of low power. Most participants were white British and females outnumbered males, and the authors suggested that clonal diversity may have been underestimated.

Interpreted using the paper, the time point label stands for: baseline before first vaccination. The vaccinee samples were drawn from two UK trials, COV001 and COV002, one of which was a single-blind randomized controlled phase 2/3 trial testing AZD1222 (ChAdOx1 nCoV-19) in healthy adults. For TCRbeta chain sequencing, PBMC samples were collected from trial participants at day 0 and at day 28 after the second dose. This receptor was taken from an adult in good health. The specimen was peripheral blood, collected on day 0 of AZD1222 vaccination.

The base sequence is TGTGCCAGCAGCTTAACGCGTAACCAAGAGACCCAGTACTTC. Translated, this gives CASSLTRNQETQYF. The chain employs TRBV7-2 and TRBJ2-5; a confident D gene designation cannot be given. V is reduced by 2 bases and J by 0 bases, leaving a spacing of 7 bases between them. Per the germline V gene, SGHTA is the CDR1 and FQGNSA is the CDR2. Taken from cysteine to phenylalanine, the CDR3 has 14 residues. Just CDR3 DNA is preserved here, 42 bases in frame from base 1.